This T cell receptor (beta chain) was identified in a study of shared clonotypes between healthy human individuals (dated by TCRdb to the early 2020s). Study-level background: Three men and a couple of women, aged 18 to 49 years, made up the cohort. Libraries were prepared and TCR repertoires were sequenced by different laboratories using diverse techniques, in order to increase sequencing depth and limit assay-specific biases. Blood TCR repertoires of five healthy adults were deeply sequenced to estimate repertoire size and the extent of clonotype sharing between individuals. For each donor, CD4 naive and CD4 memory were each given three plates, CD8 naive was given two plates, and CD8 memory was given one plate. Leukapheresis yielded between about 0.85 and 10 billion PBMCs per donor.

Using the deep immunoSEQ assay, multiplex PCR amplified TCR CDR3 regions from genomic DNA. Extracted genomic DNA from each cell subset was distributed evenly across all wells of several immunoSEQ 96-well plates, and each plate was treated as a replicate. For sorted subsets, 150 to 200 ng genomic DNA, equal to 30,000 to 35,000 T cell genomes, was loaded into each replicate PCR. Purified libraries were quantified with a Qubit 3.0 fluorometer, sized on a Bioanalyzer 2100, and re-quantified with the KAPA Library Quantification kit. Every immunoSEQ 96-well plate was sequenced on a separate single-read 150-cycle Illumina NextSeq 550 flow cell. The authors processed their data as follows. Because the immunoSEQ output held only junctional sequences and lacked quality scores, the filtering could not match the filtering applied to full-length reads. To assign V/J genes and CDR3, sequences were annotated against IMGT germline references using PyIR, a Python wrapper for IgBLAST v1.9. Reads with weak V/J assignments (E-value above 1e-6), missing CDR3, stop codons, out-of-frame junctions, or ambiguous translated residues were removed. A V3J clonotype was defined by an identical inferred V gene, J gene, and CDR3 amino acid sequence. Percentage overlap between repertoires was calculated by dividing the number of shared unique clonotypes by the size of the smaller repertoire. Repertoire richness was assessed with RTK rarefaction, the Chao1 estimator, and Recon v2.1 estimates of unobserved clonotypes. OLGA was used to compute generation probabilities for all TCRbeta clonotypes that the gDNA method yielded from several donors. This is the immuneACCESS table as TCRdb keeps it, with only in-frame sequences that have V and J called. A part of the clones is gone; compared with another copy, unresolved V genes explain less than half, and the rest is unexplained. That table is the source of V, J and clone size, and D and trimming were worked out from the DNA. The sample table holds over 750,000 clones, of which around 96% were seen once. Less than 0.25% of the sample goes to the ten largest clones.

About this clone itself: The specificity of this receptor is unknown. Base-call qualities are not available, and no considerably larger clone is one nucleotide away.

Results the study describes overall, beyond this receptor: Pairwise subsampling indicated that sequencing depth was expected to affect the degree of clonotype sharing among donors. Sampling was restricted to blood, and TCR repertoires in tissue are likely to differ from TCR repertoires in blood. When a handful of donors were compared, the shared fraction of clonotypes was about 5% for naive CD4, about 4% for naive CD8, 2% to 2.5% for memory CD4, and approximately 0.4% for memory CD8. Larger estimated clonotype richness was generally found for naive subsets than for memory subsets. Compared with non-shared clonotypes, the clonotypes found in all four sorted-subset donors had higher generation probabilities. Because the study included only a small number of donors, the genetic and exposure-history diversity represented was limited. Even with the large sequencing depth, rarefaction of the sorted-subset datasets indicated that sequencing was incomplete.

For the CD8 naive samples, CD45RO-negative cells were positively selected for CCR7, yielding a CD45RA+CCR7+ population from which TemRA cells were excluded. The donors were healthy, HIV-negative adults with no recently reported acute infections or vaccinations. Only Caucasian adults living in Nashville, Tennessee, USA were represented among the donors. Blood was collected by leukapheresis, and PBMCs were isolated by Ficoll-Histopaque density gradient centrifugation and then cryopreserved in liquid nitrogen vapor phase. Purity and quantity of every magnetically sorted T cell population were checked by analytical flow cytometry. From each sorted fraction, genomic DNA was isolated and quantified by UV absorbance on a Nanodrop 2000c. Compared with germline, V lacks 5 bases and J lacks 2 bases; bases without a gene match: 6. CDR1 and CDR2 are drawn from the germline V gene (reference sequence): MNHEY, SMNVEV. The CDR3 spans 16 residues, from the cysteine through the phenylalanine. Only CDR3 DNA remains: 48 bases, in frame from the first base.

Recombination linked TRBV27 to TRBJ2-7, with 13 bases matching TRBD2. The sample taken for sequencing was naive CD8+ T cells sorted from blood. The cell subset or site label, read with the paper, signifies: CD45RA+CCR7+. This sequence originates from a man between 25 and 39 years old in good health. The sequence in DNA is TGTGCCAGCAGTCCCCTGACTAGCGGGGGGACCTACGAGCAGTACTTC. It codes for CASSPLTSGGTYEQYF.